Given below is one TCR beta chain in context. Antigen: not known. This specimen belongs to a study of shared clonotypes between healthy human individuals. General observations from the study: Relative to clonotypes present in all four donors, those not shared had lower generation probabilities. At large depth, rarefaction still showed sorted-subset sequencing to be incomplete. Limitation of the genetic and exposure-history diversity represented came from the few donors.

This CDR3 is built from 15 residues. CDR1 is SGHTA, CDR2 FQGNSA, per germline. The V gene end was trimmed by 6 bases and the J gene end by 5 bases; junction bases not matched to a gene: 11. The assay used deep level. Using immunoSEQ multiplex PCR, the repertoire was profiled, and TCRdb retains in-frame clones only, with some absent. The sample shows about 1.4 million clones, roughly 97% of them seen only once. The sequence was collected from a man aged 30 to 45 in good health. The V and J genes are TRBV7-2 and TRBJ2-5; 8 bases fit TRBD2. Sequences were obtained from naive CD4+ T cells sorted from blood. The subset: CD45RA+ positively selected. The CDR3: CASRSAGTRIETQYF. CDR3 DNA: TGTGCCAGCAGATCCGCCGGGACTAGAATTGAGACCCAGTACTTC.